The 16 T cell receptor beta chains in this list originate from one sample, sequenced in a study of blood T cell repertoires in COVID-19. Using immunoSEQ multiplex PCR, the repertoire was profiled, and TCRdb retains in-frame clones only, with some absent. The sample lists nearly 200,000 clones; approximately 82% were seen once. Sequences were obtained from peripheral blood. All receptors come from a human donor with acute or convalescent COVID-19. The donor label of this sample is uncertain.

This clone was counted once. The chain has TRBV24-1 and TRBJ2-5; 8 bases align to TRBD2. Germline V lookup: CDR1 KGHDR, CDR2 SFDVKD. J gave up 5 bases and V 3 bases, and 4 bases lay outside the gene matches. The CDR3 extends over 14 amino acids. CDR3 bases: TGTGCCACCAGTGATCCCAGCGGGAGCGAGACCCAGTACTTC. Translating it yields CATSDPSGSETQYF.

The V call is TRBV7-9, the J call TRBJ2-7; 10 bases are shared with TRBD2. This CDR3 is built from 15 residues. Germline V gives CDR1 SEHNR, CDR2 FQNEAQ (reference sequence). After removal of 3 bases from V and 5 bases from J, the junction contained 7 bases not matched to a gene. The CDR3 region has the DNA TGTGCCAGCAGCTTTTATGGGCTAGCGGGAGACGAGCAGTACTTC. Its translation: CASSFYGLAGDEQYF.

This chain connects TRBV19 to TRBJ1-6; the match to TRBD1 covers 7 bases. J lost 8 bases, V lost 5 bases, and 12 bases had no gene match. The CDR3 totals 16 residues. CDR1 LNHDA and CDR2 SQIVND come from the germline V gene (reference sequence). Here the CDR3 reads CASSPRTGGPYSPLHF. The CDR3 nucleotides read TGTGCCAGTAGTCCACGGACAGGTGGCCCCTATTCACCCCTCCACTTT.

This clone has more than one count but fewer than ten. CDR3 sequence: CASSLNRVNYGYTF. CDR3 bases: TGTGCCAGCAGTTTAAACAGGGTGAACTATGGCTACACCTTC. V gene TRBV27 combines with J gene TRBJ1-2, with a possible D match to TRBD1 (6 bases). CDR3 length: 14 residues. Looked up from germline, CDR1 is MNHEY and CDR2 is SMNVEV (reference sequence). V was clipped by 2 bases and J by 2 bases, with 9 bases between them.

The CDR3 nucleotides read TGTGCCAGCTCCCCGATGGACAGGGATACTGAAGCTTTCTTT. Its translation: CASSPMDRDTEAFF. V and J are TRBV18 and TRBJ1-1; 8 bases agree with TRBD1. Trimming took 6 bases from V and 5 from J; bases not matched to a gene: 8. Per the germline V gene, CDR1 is KGHSH and CDR2 is LQKENI. The CDR3 is made up of 14 amino acids.

This clone is a singleton in its sample. This chain connects TRBV30 to TRBJ1-1; D ambiguous. The length of the CDR3 is 13 residues. Germline CDR1 GTSNPN, CDR2 SVGIG (reference sequence). V was clipped by 4 bases and J by 6 bases, with 15 bases between them. The CDR3 DNA follows: TGTGCCTGGATCTTCCAGTCGCGGCCTGAAGCTTTCTTT. Translated: CAWIFQSRPEAFF. The full variable domain, completed using reference TRBV30 and TRBJ1-1, is SQTIHQWPATLVQPVGSPLSLECTVEGTSNPNLYWYRQAAGRGLQLLFYSVGIGQISSEVPQNLSASRPQDRQFILSSKKLLLSDSGFYLCAWIFQSRPEAFFGQGTRLTVV.

The chain carries TRBV11-2 and TRBJ2-5; TRBD2 aligns across 7 bases. The CDR3 covers 18 residues. Germline lookup yields CDR1 SGHAT and CDR2 FQNNGV. The trim removed 2 bases at V and 2 bases at J, leaving 14 bases unmatched. DNA of the CDR3: TGTGCCAGCAGCTTAATGGCCGCGGGCGGGGGATTACAAGAGACCCAGTACTTC. Protein product: CASSLMAAGGGLQETQYF.

V is TRBV7-2 and J is TRBJ2-3; D call uncertain. V gave up 5 bases and J gave up 2 bases, with 14 bases separating them. Germline loops: CDR1 SGHTA, CDR2 FQGNSA. The CDR3 has 15 residues. The CDR3 DNA is TGTGCCAGCAGCCCTAGAGGCCGCTTCACAGATACGCAGTATTTT. Its translation: CASSPRGRFTDTQYF.

The J gene is TRBJ1-1, the V gene TRBV11-2; D is unresolved. The V end was cut by 0 bases, the J end by 3 bases, with 5 bases between. The CDR3 runs 13 residues. Germline CDR1 reads SGHAT; CDR2 reads FQNNGV. CDR3 nucleotides: TGTGCCAGCAGCTTAGATCCGTACACTGAAGCTTTCTTT. It yields the protein CASSLDPYTEAFF.

The table lists this clone with a few counts. The V gene is TRBV2, the J gene TRBJ1-2, with D tentatively TRBD1 (5 bases). Between the trimmed V and J ends, which lost 2 bases and 8 bases, there was a span of 15 bases. CDR3 length: 14 amino acids. Germline V gene lookup returns CDR1 SNHLY and CDR2 FYNNEI. CDR3 in amino acids: CASSETYQGKGYTF. CDR3 nucleotides: TGTGCCAGCAGTGAAACGTACCAGGGTAAAGGCTACACCTTC.

This chain uses TRBV3-1 (or the pseudogene TRBV3-2) with TRBJ1-4; D not resolved. The CDR3 extends over 14 amino acids. Trimming removed 1 base at V and 0 bases at J, with 3 bases between. The germline V gene has CDR1 LGHDT and CDR2 YNNKEL (reference sequence). The CDR3 is CASSQATTNEKLFF. DNA for the CDR3: TGTGCCAGCAGCCAAGCAACAACTAATGAAAAACTGTTTTTT.

This sequence joins TRBV19 and TRBJ1-1, with D possibly TRBD1 on 6 matching bases. The CDR3 runs 16 residues. Germline V gives CDR1 LNHDA, CDR2 SQIVND (reference sequence). V lost 3 bases, J lost 0 bases, and 14 bases lay in between. In DNA, the CDR3 is TGTGCCAGTAGTATTAGTCAGGGGTTGATGAACACTGAAGCTTTCTTT. Translated: CASSISQGLMNTEAFF.

The V call is TRBV14, the J call TRBJ1-1; a possible D gene is TRBD1 (6 bases). This CDR3 spans 15 amino acids. Germline V gives CDR1 SGHDN, CDR2 FVKESK. With 4 bases removed from V and 5 bases from J, the gap between germline ends came to 17 bases. The DNA of the CDR3 is TGTGCCAGCAGCCCACCAGGGACAATATTTACTGAAGCTTTCTTT. Translated: CASSPPGTIFTEAFF.

V is TRBV2 and J is TRBJ2-6; 10 bases are shared with TRBD1. The V gene end was trimmed by 4 bases and the J gene end by 1 base; junction bases not matched to a gene: 4. The V gene's germline CDR1 is SNHLY and CDR2 FYNNEI. This CDR3 spans 17 amino acids. CDR3 sequence reads: CASSGRQGASGANVLTF. CDR3 in DNA: TGTGCCAGCAGTGGGAGACAGGGGGCATCTGGGGCCAACGTCCTGACTTTC.

In its sample, this clone was seen once. V and J are TRBV28 and TRBJ2-1, with 7 bases fitting TRBD1. This CDR3 comprises 16 residues. Germline V CDR1 and CDR2: MDHEN, SYDVKM. V was clipped by 6 bases and J by 2 bases; unmatched bases: 10. The CDR3 sequence is CASSLYRGVTYNEQFF. CDR3 in DNA: TGTGCCAGCAGCCTCTACAGGGGTGTCACCTACAATGAGCAGTTCTTC.

The rearrangement joins TRBV4-2 to TRBJ2-3, with 11 bases identical to TRBD2. Germline CDR1 and CDR2: LGHNA and YNFKEQ. Trimming at V came to 0 bases and at J to 1 base, leaving 24 bases not matched to a gene. The CDR3 runs to 24 residues. This CDR3 reads CASSQDLGGIGGVAGGPGTDTQYF. CDR3 nucleotides: TGTGCCAGCAGCCAAGATTTGGGGGGTATTGGTGGGGTAGCGGGAGGGCCGGGCACAGATACGCAGTATTTT.